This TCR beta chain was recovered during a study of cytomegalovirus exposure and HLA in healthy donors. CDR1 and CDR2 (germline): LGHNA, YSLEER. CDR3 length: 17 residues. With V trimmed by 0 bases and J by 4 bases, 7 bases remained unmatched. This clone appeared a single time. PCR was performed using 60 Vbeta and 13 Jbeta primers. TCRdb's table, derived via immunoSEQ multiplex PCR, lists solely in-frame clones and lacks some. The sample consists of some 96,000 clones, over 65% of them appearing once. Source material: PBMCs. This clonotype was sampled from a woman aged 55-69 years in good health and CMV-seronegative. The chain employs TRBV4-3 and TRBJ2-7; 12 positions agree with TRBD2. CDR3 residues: CASSQDSSGRARYEQYF. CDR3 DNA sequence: TGCGCCAGCAGCCAAGACTCTAGCGGGAGGGCCCGGTACGAGCAGTACTTC.